This TCR beta chain derives from a study of OX40 agonist ivuxolimab in advanced cancers. About the research overall: From about 20 to 79 years was the age range, with a mean of about 56 years, and about 83% were male. People who had prior anti-PD-1, anti-PD-L1 or anti-CTLA-4 therapy could take part, and around 39% had some. Overall study findings and caveats: The mean number of expanded clones was higher in CD8+ T cells than in CD4+.

In this sample, this clone turned up once. The antigen remains undetermined. The CDR3 length is 12 residues. Trimming took 4 bases from V and 4 from J, leaving 7 bases between them. The germline CDR1 and CDR2 sequences are MNHEY and SVGAGI. The repertoire was sequenced with immunoSEQ multiplex PCR; TCRdb's copy has only in-frame clones and lacks some. The table has more than 65,000 clones, about 91% seen once; the top ten hold 0.5% to 0.6%. Sequencing was performed on CD4+ or CD8+ T cells sorted from blood, taken in a trial of the OX40 agonist ivuxolimab. The genes are TRBV6-5 and TRBJ1-1, with D uncertain. The sequence was collected from an adult with an advanced solid tumor such as melanoma, head and neck, liver or kidney cancer. As DNA, the CDR3 is TGTGCCAGCAGTTCAACGGGCACTGAAGCTTTCTTT. Residues: CASSSTGTEAFF.